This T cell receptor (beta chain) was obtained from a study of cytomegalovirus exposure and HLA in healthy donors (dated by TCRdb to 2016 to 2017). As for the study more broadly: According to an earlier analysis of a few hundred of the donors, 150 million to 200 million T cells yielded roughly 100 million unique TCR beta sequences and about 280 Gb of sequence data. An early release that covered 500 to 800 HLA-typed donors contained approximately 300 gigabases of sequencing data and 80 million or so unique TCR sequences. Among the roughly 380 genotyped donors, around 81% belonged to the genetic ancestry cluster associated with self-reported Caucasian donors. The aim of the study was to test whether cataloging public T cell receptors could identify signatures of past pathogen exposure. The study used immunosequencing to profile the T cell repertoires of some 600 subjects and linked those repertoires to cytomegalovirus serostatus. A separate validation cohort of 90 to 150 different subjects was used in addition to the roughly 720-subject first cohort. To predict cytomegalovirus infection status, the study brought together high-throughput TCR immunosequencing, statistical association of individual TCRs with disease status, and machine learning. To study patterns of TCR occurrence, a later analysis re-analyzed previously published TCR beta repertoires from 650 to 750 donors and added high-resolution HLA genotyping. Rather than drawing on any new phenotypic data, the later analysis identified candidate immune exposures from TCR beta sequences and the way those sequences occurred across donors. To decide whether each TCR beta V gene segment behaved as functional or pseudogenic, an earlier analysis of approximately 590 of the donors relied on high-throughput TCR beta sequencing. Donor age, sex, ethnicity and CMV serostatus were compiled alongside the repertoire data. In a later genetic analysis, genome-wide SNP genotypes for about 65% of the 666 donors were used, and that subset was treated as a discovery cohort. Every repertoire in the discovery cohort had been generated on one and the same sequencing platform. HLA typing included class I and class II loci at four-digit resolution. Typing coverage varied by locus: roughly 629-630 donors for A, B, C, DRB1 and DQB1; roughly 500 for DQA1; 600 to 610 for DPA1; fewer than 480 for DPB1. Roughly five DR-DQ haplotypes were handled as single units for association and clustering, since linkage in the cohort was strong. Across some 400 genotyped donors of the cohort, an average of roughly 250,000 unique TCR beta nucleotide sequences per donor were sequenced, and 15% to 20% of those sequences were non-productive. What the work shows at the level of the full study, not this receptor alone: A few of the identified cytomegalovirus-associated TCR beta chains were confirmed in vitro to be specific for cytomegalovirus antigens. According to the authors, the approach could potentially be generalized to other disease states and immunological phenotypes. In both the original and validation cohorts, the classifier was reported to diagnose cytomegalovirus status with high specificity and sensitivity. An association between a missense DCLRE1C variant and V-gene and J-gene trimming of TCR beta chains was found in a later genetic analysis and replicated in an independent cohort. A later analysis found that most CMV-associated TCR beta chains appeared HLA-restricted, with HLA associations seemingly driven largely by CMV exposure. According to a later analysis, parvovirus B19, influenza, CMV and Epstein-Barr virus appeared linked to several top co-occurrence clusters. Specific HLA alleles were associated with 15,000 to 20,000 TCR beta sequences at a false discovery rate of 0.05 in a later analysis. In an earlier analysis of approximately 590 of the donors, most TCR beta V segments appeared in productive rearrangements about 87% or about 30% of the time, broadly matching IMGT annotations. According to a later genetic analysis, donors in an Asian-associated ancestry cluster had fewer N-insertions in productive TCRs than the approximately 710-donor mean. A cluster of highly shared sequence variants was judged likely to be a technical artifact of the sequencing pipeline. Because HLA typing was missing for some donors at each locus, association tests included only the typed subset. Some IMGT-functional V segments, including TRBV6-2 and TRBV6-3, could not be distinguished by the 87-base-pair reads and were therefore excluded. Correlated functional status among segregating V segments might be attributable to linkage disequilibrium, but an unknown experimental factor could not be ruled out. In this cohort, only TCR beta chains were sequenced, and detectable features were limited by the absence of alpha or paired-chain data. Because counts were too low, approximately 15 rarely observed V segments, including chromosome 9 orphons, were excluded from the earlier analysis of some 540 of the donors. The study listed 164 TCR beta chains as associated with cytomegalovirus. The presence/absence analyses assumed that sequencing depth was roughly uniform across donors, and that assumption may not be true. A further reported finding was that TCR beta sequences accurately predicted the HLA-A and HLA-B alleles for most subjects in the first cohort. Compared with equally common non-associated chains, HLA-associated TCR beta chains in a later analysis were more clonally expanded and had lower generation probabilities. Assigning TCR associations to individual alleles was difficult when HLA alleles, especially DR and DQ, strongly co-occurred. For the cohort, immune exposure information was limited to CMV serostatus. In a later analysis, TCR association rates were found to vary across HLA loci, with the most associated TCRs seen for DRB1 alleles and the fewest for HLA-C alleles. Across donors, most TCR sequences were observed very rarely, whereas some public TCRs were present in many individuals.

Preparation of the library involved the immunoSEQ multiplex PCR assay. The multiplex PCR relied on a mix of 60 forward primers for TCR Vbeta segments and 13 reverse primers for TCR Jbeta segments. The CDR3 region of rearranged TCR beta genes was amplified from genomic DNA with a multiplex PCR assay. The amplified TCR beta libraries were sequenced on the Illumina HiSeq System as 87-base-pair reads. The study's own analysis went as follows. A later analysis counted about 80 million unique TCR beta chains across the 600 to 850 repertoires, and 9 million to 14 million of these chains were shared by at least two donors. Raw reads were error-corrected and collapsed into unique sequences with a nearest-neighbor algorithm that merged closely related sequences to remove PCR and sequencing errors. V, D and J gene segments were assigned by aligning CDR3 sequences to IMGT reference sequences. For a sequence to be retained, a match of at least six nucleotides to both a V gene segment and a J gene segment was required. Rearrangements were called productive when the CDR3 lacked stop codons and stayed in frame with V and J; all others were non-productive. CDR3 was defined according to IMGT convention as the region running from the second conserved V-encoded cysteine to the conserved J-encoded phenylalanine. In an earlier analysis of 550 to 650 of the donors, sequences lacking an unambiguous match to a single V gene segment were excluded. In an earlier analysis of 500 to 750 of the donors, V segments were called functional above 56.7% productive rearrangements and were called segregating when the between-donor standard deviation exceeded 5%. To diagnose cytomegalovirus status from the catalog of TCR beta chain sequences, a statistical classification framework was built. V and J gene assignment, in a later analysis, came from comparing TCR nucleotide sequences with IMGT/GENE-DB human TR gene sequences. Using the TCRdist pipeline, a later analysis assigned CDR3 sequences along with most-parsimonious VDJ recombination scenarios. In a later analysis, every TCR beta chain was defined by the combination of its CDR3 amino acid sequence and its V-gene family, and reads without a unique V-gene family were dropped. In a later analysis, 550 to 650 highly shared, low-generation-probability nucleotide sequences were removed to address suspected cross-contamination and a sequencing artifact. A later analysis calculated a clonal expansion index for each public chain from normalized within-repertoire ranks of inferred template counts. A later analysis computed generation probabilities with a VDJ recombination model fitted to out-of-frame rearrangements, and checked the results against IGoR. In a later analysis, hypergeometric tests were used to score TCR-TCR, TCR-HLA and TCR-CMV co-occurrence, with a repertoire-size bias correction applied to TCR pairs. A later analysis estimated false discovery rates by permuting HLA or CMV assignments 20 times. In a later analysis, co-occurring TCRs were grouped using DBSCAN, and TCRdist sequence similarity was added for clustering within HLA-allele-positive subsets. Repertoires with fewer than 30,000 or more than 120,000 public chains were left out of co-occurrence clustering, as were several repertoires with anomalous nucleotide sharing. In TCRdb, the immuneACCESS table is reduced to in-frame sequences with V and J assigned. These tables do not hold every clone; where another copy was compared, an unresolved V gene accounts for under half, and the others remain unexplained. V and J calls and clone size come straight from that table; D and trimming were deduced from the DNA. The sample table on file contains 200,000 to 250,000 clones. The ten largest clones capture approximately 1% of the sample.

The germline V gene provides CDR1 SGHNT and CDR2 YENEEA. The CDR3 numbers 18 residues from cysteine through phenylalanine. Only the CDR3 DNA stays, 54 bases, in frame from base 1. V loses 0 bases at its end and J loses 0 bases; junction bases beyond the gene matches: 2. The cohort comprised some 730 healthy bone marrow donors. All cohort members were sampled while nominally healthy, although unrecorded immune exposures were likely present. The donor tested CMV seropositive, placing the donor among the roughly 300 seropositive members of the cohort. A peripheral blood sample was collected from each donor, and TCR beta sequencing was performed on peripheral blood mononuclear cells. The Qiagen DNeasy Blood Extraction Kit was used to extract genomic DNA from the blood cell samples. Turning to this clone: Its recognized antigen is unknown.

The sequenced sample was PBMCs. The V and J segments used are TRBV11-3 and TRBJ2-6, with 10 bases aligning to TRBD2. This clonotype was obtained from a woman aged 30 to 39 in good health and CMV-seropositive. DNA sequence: TGTGCCAGCAGCTTAGAGAGCGGGAGGGCCTCTGGGGCCAACGTCCTGACTTTC. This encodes CASSLESGRASGANVLTF.